This is a list of T cell receptor beta chains from one sample in a study of blood T cells in healthy people across ages. TCRdb reanalysed the 5' RACE reads using MiXCR and keeps one entry per CDR3 protein. This table holds 500,000 to 550,000 distinct CDR3 sequences, around 24% found once. These data also formed part of another study, on T cells of mothers and their children.

Sequencing was performed on blood. These receptors all come from a boy aged 5-17 years in good health. Both conserved end residues are part of each CDR3. A D gene is named only where the DNA matches it firmly. Expanded clones get a size class; other rows say once, few or many, or leave the size out.

-	TRBJ2-3	TRBV6-5	-	TGTGCCAGCAGTTACTCGTTGCCAGGTGCTAGCACAGATACGCAGTATTTT	CASSYSLPGASTDTQYF
-	TRBJ2-6	TRBV28	few	TGTGCCAGCAGTTTTACCTCAACCAACGTCCTGACTTTC	CASSFTSTNVLTF
-	TRBJ1-2	TRBV7-2	-	TGTGCCAGCAGCCCCCGCGGCCCTAACTATGGCTACACCTTC	CASSPRGPNYGYTF
-	TRBJ1-3	TRBV7-7	-	TGTGCTAGCAGCCCCCGTTTGGGACCGGGAAACACCATATATTTT	CASSPRLGPGNTIYF
-	TRBJ1-5	TRBV6-6	-	TGTGCCAGCAGTCCAACCCAGAATGGTCAGCCCCAGCATTTT	CASSPTQNGQPQHF
-	TRBJ2-3	TRBV24-1	few	TGTGCCACCAGTCGGGACGGCACAGATACGCAGTATTTT	CATSRDGTDTQYF
TRBD2	TRBJ2-7	TRBV6-2/TRBV6-3	few	TGTGCCAGCAGGAAGGGACTAGCGGTGGTGGAGCAGTACTTC	CASRKGLAVVEQYF
-	TRBJ2-3	TRBV9	-	TGTGCCAGCAGCGTATGGGAGACAGATACGCAGTATTTT	CASSVWETDTQYF
-	TRBJ2-7	TRBV21-1	few	TGTGCCAGCAGCAAAGAATTAAGCTTGGCAGGGGATATATACGAGCAGTACTTC	CASSKELSLAGDIYEQYF
TRBD2	TRBJ2-5	TRBV20-1	-	TGCAGTGCTAGAGTTTTCGGGACTAGCAGTTTGGAGACCCAGTACTTC	CSARVFGTSSLETQYF
TRBD1	TRBJ2-3	TRBV7-8	-	TGTGCCAGCAGCGAACCGTGGTCACAGGGGCGCACAGATACGCAGTATTTT	CASSEPWSQGRTDTQYF
-	TRBJ2-2	TRBV6-5	-	TGTGCTAGCAGTTACTCAAGGGACATTAACACCGGGGAGCTGCTTTTT	CASSYSRDINTGELLF
-	TRBJ2-7	TRBV6-5	-	TGTGCCAGCAGTCGGGACGGAGGGTACGAGCAGTACTTC	CASSRDGGYEQYF
-	TRBJ2-7	TRBV7-8	-	TGTGCCAGTCAACCATATTTGGGCTACGAGCAGTACTTC	CASQPYLGYEQYF
-	TRBJ2-2	TRBV29-1	few	TGCAGCGGGATCAGGGGGAACACCGGGGAGCTGTTTTTT	CSGIRGNTGELFF
-	TRBJ1-1	TRBV5-1	few	TGCGCCAGCAGCGTTGAGAGTATTCAGAACACTGAAGCTTTCTTT	CASSVESIQNTEAFF
-	TRBJ2-5	TRBV11-2	-	TGTGCCAGCAGACCTAGACAGTACCAAGAGACCCAGTACTTC	CASRPRQYQETQYF
TRBD1	TRBJ2-5	TRBV6-5	-	TGTGCCAGCAGTTACTCCGGGACAGGGCAAGAGACCCAGTACTTC	CASSYSGTGQETQYF
-	TRBJ2-3	TRBV2	few	TGTGCCAGCAGCGGGCCACCCACAGATACGCAGTATTTT	CASSGPPTDTQYF
-	TRBJ2-7	TRBV7-9	-	TGTGCCAGCAGCTTGGGGCAGGGCCGGGTCGAGCAGTACTTC	CASSLGQGRVEQYF
-	TRBJ1-4	TRBV5-1	-	TGCGCCAGCAGCTTGCAACAGGGAGAGTCAAAACTGTTTTTT	CASSLQQGESKLFF
-	TRBJ2-2	TRBV27	few	TGTGCCAGCAGTCGGAGCCCTTCGAACACCGGGGAGCTGTTTTTT	CASSRSPSNTGELFF
TRBD2	TRBJ2-7	TRBV4-3	-	TGCGCCAGCAGCCAAGAAACTAGCGGGGGGCTCTCCTACGAGCAGTACTTC	CASSQETSGGLSYEQYF
-	TRBJ1-3	TRBV11-2	-	TGTGCCAGCAGCCCACGGCGACAAGCGTCGCGCACCATATATTTT	CASSPRRQASRTIYF
TRBD2	TRBJ2-3	TRBV7-2	-	TGTGCCAGCAGCTTAGAGTCTAGCGGGGGCACAGATACGCAGTATTTT	CASSLESSGGTDTQYF
-	TRBJ2-3	TRBV5-1	few	TGCGCCAGCGAGGGCCGAGGGGATGGCACAGATACGCAGTATTTT	CASEGRGDGTDTQYF
-	TRBJ2-7	TRBV25-1	-	TGTCCCCCGTCACCCCCTAACGAGCAGTACTTC	CPPSPPNEQYF
TRBD2	TRBJ2-1	TRBV7-9	-	TGTGCCAGCAGCCCGAGGGTGCGGGAGAGCTCCTACAATGAGCAGTTCTTC	CASSPRVRESSYNEQFF
TRBD2	TRBJ2-7	TRBV5-6	few	TGTGCCAGCAGCTTTGGACTAGCGAACTCCTACGAGCAGTACTTC	CASSFGLANSYEQYF
-	TRBJ2-5	TRBV7-2	-	TGTGCCAGCAGCGCCGGGACTGGGCAGTACTTC	CASSAGTGQYF
-	TRBJ2-5	TRBV4-3	few	TGCGCCAGCAGCCAAGGTCGCGGAATCCAAGAGACCCAGTACTTC	CASSQGRGIQETQYF
TRBD1	TRBJ1-2	TRBV7-2	-	TGTGCCAGCAGCTTAGTAGGGACAGGGCCTGGCTACACCTTC	CASSLVGTGPGYTF
-	TRBJ2-1	TRBV5-1	many	TGCGCCAGCAGCTCTGGGGGTGATGAGCAGTTCTTC	CASSSGGDEQFF
TRBD2	TRBJ2-1	TRBV7-2	-	TGTGCCACGGGGGCGGGGGGGCCGAATGAGCAGTTCTTC	CATGAGGPNEQFF
-	TRBJ2-7	TRBV6-5	few	TGTGCCAGCAGCGCCCGCTCCCTCGAGCAGTACTTC	CASSARSLEQYF
-	TRBJ2-7	TRBV15	-	TGTGCCACCAGCAGAGATCTAGTGTCTTACGAGCAGTACTTC	CATSRDLVSYEQYF
-	TRBJ1-1	TRBV19	few	TGTGCCAGTAGTATAGTAAGGGGTGGCACTGAAGCTTTCTTT	CASSIVRGGTEAFF
-	TRBJ1-4	TRBV7-2	-	TGTGCCAGCAGCTTAGTGTCTCCGGTCGGTCTTAATGAAAAACTGTTTTTT	CASSLVSPVGLNEKLFF
TRBD1	TRBJ1-5	TRBV10-3	-	TGTGCCATTAGTGAGGGGACAGGGGCGCGTAATCAGCCCCAGCATTTT	CAISEGTGARNQPQHF
TRBD2	TRBJ2-1	TRBV12-3/TRBV12-4	once	TGTGCCAGCCGAGCGGGAGAACGGGACAATGAGCAGTTCTTC	CASRAGERDNEQFF
-	TRBJ2-1	TRBV5-5	-	TGTGCCAGCAGCTCCCTGAAGGGCCTTGTCGATGAGCAGTTCTTC	CASSSLKGLVDEQFF
TRBD2	TRBJ2-3	TRBV23-1	-	TGCGCCAGCAGTCAATCGCGGGGGTCAGATACGCAGTATTTT	CASSQSRGSDTQYF
-	TRBJ1-1	TRBV9	few	TGTGCCAGCAGCTATTCGGGCACTGAAGCTTTCTTT	CASSYSGTEAFF
-	TRBJ2-4	TRBV6-4	-	TGTGCCAGCAGAGCCGAAAAGAGGAACATTCAGTACTTC	CASRAEKRNIQYF